These 8 T cell receptor beta chains originate from one sample sequenced in a study of identical twins. TCRdb itself ran the 5' RACE reads through MiXCR, one entry per CDR3 protein. The table shows 200,000 to 250,000 distinct CDR3 sequences, with 6.5% occurring only once. The data also belong to a second study, concerning T cells expressing NK-cell markers.

Sequenced sample: CD8+ T cells sorted from blood. The receptors here all came from a woman between 18 and 29 years old in good health.

The chain joins TRBV9 to TRBJ2-1, with D perhaps matching TRBD1 or TRBD2 (5 bases each). This CDR3 has 12 amino acids. V lost 3 bases and J lost 8, with 9 bases in between. Per germline, CDR1 SGDLS and CDR2 YYNGEE. CDR3 sequence: CASSAEGYEQFF. Written as DNA, the CDR3 is TGTGCCAGCAGCGCCGAGGGGTATGAGCAGTTCTTC.

This clonotype has at least ten counts. The chain recombines TRBV29-1 with TRBJ2-1; 12 bases are shared with TRBD2. Germline V lookup: CDR1 SQVTM, CDR2 ANQGSEA. Unmatched junction bases numbered 7, after V lost 6 bases and J lost 4 bases. The CDR3 loop spans 15 amino acids. CDR3 nucleotide sequence: TGCAGCGTGGAACCGACTAGCGGGGGATACAATGAGCAGTTCTTC. Encoded protein: CSVEPTSGGYNEQFF.

This clonotype appeared a few times. The chain recombines TRBV6-2 or TRBV6-3 with TRBJ2-7; 7 nucleotides align to TRBD2. Losses at the gene ends were 5 bases for V and 0 bases for J; bases not matched to a gene: 4. CDR1 MNHEY and CDR2 SVGEGT come from the germline V gene. The CDR3 is made up of 14 amino acids. The CDR3 sequence is CASSVRGSSYEQYF. The CDR3 nucleotides read TGTGCCAGCAGTGTGCGGGGGAGCTCCTACGAGCAGTACTTC.

This clonotype was observed at least ten times. This sequence joins TRBV27 and TRBJ1-1; no reliable D call. Deletions cut 4 bases from V and 1 base from J, with 7 bases between. Germline V gene data show CDR1 as MNHEY and CDR2 as SMNVEV (reference sequence). The CDR3 is 13 residues long. CDR3 sequence (DNA): TGTGCCAGCAGTTACCAGAGGAACACTGAAGCTTTCTTT. Protein: CASSYQRNTEAFF.

This clonotype was recorded a few times. The CDR3, as DNA: TGTGCCAGCAGCCCCTCAGCGGGAGAAGACCTAAATGAGCAGTTCTTC. Its protein is CASSPSAGEDLNEQFF. The chain employs TRBV27 and TRBJ2-1; 8 bases fit TRBD2. The CDR3 spans 16 residues. The V segment lost 6 bases and the J segment 7 bases; nucleotides outside the gene matches: 14. Looked up from germline, CDR1 is MNHEY and CDR2 is SMNVEV (reference sequence).

The V call is TRBV4-1, the J call TRBJ1-1; a weak D match, TRBD1 (6 bases). Germline V gene sequence: CDR1 MGHRA, CDR2 YSYEKL. V gave up 3 bases and J gave up 5 bases, with 10 bases separating them. The CDR3 runs to 13 residues. CDR3 residues: CASSHQQGTEAFF. DNA of the CDR3: TGCGCCAGCAGCCATCAACAGGGAACTGAAGCTTTCTTT.

This clonotype was counted ten times or more. CDR3 protein: CASSLGQLYGYTF. The CDR3, as DNA: TGTGCCAGCAGCCTCGGACAGCTCTATGGCTACACCTTC. V is TRBV6-2 or TRBV6-3 and J is TRBJ1-2, with D possibly matching TRBD1 (6 bases). Trimming took off 6 bases at V and 4 bases at J, with 12 bases between the two ends. This CDR3 region has 13 residues. Germline V gene lookup returns CDR1 MNHEY and CDR2 SVGEGT.

This clonotype was found a few times. The rearrangement joins TRBV7-2 to TRBJ2-5, with D tentatively TRBD2 (6 bases). Germline values: CDR1 SGHTA, CDR2 FQGNSA. Trimming took 5 bases from V and 5 from J, leaving 21 bases between them. This CDR3 has 16 amino acids. The CDR3: CASSIIRERGLETQYF. The CDR3 DNA reads as TGTGCCAGCAGCATAATCCGGGAGAGGGGCCTCGAGACCCAGTACTTC.